The rows below give T cell receptor beta chains drawn from one sample of a study of blood T cell repertoires in COVID-19. The data were produced by immunoSEQ multiplex PCR, yet TCRdb's version contains in-frame clones alone and is incomplete. Of fewer than 500,000 clones in the sample, 87% were seen once. The sample was PBMCs or T cells enriched from blood (not recorded which). Source of these receptors: a woman in her late teens or twenties who had recovered from COVID-19. Each CDR3 is given with its conserved first and last residue. The D gene is left open where the match is weak. Rows may omit the clone size; those that give it use once, few, many or a size class.

>TRBJ1-2|NA|NA|TRBV6-5
CASSRGNYGYTF
TGTGCCAGCAGCCGGGGGAACTATGGCTACACCTTC
>TRBJ1-2|NA|NA|TRBV30
CAWSLGTIVGYTF
TGTGCCTGGAGCCTAGGGACAATCGTGGGCTACACCTTC
>TRBJ2-2|NA|NA|TRBV5-1
CASSLELLTGELFF
TGCGCCAGCAGCTTGGAACTCCTAACCGGGGAGCTGTTTTTT
>TRBJ2-7|TRBD1|NA|TRBV6-5
CASSYSSDRGQGEQYF
TGTGCCAGCAGTTACAGTTCTGACAGGGGGCAGGGGGAGCAGTACTTC
>TRBJ1-1|NA|NA|TRBV7-9
CASSPTAPGTEAFF
TGTGCCAGCAGCCCGACAGCCCCGGGCACTGAAGCTTTCTTT
>TRBJ1-6|TRBD1|NA|TRBV6-5
CASSYFDRGQDSPLHF
TGTGCCAGCAGTTATTTCGACAGGGGGCAGGATTCACCCCTCCACTTT
>TRBJ1-1|NA|once|TRBV7-3
CASSPREGLGEAFF
TGTGCCAGCAGCCCTAGGGAGGGATTAGGTGAAGCTTTCTTT
>TRBJ1-2|NA|NA|TRBV18
CASSPNRVGYGYTF
TGTGCCAGCTCACCGAACAGGGTAGGGTATGGCTACACCTTC
>TRBJ2-1|TRBD1|once|TRBV5-1
CASSLGQGATAEQFF
TGCGCCAGCAGCTTGGGACAGGGGGCGACGGCTGAGCAGTTCTTC
>TRBJ1-1|NA|NA|TRBV5-1
CASSLDSDTEAFF
TGCGCCAGCAGCTTGGATTCGGACACTGAAGCTTTCTTT
>TRBJ1-2|NA|NA|TRBV20-1
CSATADYGYTF
TGCAGTGCTACGGCGGACTATGGCTACACCTTC
>TRBJ2-3|TRBD2|NA|TRBV19
CASSITAGNTDTQYF
TGTGCCAGTAGTATAACAGCGGGAAACACAGATACGCAGTATTTT
>TRBJ2-5|TRBD1|NA|TRBV7-9
CASSLGRSSGGHGETQYF
TGTGCCAGCAGCTTAGGGAGATCTTCAGGGGGCCATGGTGAGACCCAGTACTTC
>TRBJ1-2|NA|NA|TRBV5-6
CASSLYRIANYGYTF
TGTGCCAGCAGCTTATACAGAATCGCTAACTATGGCTACACCTTC
>TRBJ2-2|NA|NA|TRBV6-4
CASSPSAGNTGELFF
TGTGCCAGCAGTCCGTCGGCGGGGAACACCGGGGAGCTGTTTTTT
>TRBJ1-2|NA|NA|TRBV6-1
CASSEWSGANYGYTF
TGTGCCAGCAGTGAATGGTCAGGGGCTAACTATGGCTACACCTTC
>TRBJ2-6|NA|NA|TRBV7-2
CASTPAGANVLTF
TGTGCCAGCACCCCCGCTGGGGCCAACGTCCTGACTTTC
>TRBJ2-2|TRBD1|NA|TRBV10-2
CASSQTGANTGELFF
TGCGCCAGCAGCCAGACAGGGGCTAACACCGGGGAGCTGTTTTTT
>TRBJ1-6|TRBD1|few|TRBV19
CASSVTGGGSPLHF
TGTGCCAGTAGTGTGACAGGGGGTGGTTCACCCCTCCACTTT
>TRBJ1-1|NA|NA|TRBV30
CAWSPRAPRGTEAFF
TGTGCCTGGAGCCCCCGGGCCCCCAGGGGCACTGAAGCTTTCTTT
>TRBJ2-1|NA|NA|TRBV30
CAASVLSNEQFF
TGTGCCGCTAGCGTTTTATCCAATGAGCAGTTCTTC
>TRBJ1-1|NA|once|TRBV7-2
CASSLLPGQSKAIF
TGTGCCAGCAGCTTACTACCCGGACAGTCTAAGGCGATCTTT
>TRBJ1-1|NA|NA|TRBV25-1
CASSDAGGADGEAFF
TGTGCCAGCAGTGATGCTGGGGGCGCAGATGGTGAAGCTTTCTTT
>TRBJ1-1|NA|NA|TRBV12-3/TRBV12-4
CASSFRGTEAFF
TGTGCCAGCAGTTTTAGGGGCACTGAAGCTTTCTTT
>TRBJ2-3|NA|few|TRBV3-1/TRBV3-2
CASSPLGTDTQYF
TGTGCCAGCAGCCCGCTCGGTACAGATACGCAGTATTTT
>TRBJ2-1|NA|NA|TRBV5-4
CASSLSSTNEQFF
TGTGCCAGCAGCTTGTCTAGCACCAATGAGCAGTTCTTC
>TRBJ2-7|TRBD1|NA|TRBV5-6
CASSPGQGFYEQYF
TGTGCCAGCAGTCCGGGACAGGGGTTCTACGAGCAGTACTTC
>TRBJ1-2|TRBD1|NA|TRBV25-1
CASSEYGTGRGYTF
TGTGCCAGCAGTGAATATGGGACAGGGCGAGGCTACACCTTC
>TRBJ2-2|NA|NA|TRBV7-9
CALPLPGTGELFF
TGTGCCTTACCTCTGCCCGGGACCGGGGAGCTGTTTTTT